Presented here are 32 T cell receptor beta chains from one specimen sequenced in a study of blood T cell repertoires in COVID-19. Assay used: immunoSEQ multiplex PCR; TCRdb lists only in-frame clones, some missing. The data show 150,000 to 180,000 clones, about 79% seen once. The sample was peripheral blood. These receptors were taken from an older woman with acute or convalescent COVID-19.

The J gene is TRBJ1-6, the V gene TRBV7-9; 9 bases agree with TRBD1. The CDR3 totals 16 residues. Trimming at V came to 6 bases and at J to 7 bases, leaving 10 bases not matched to a gene. Germline loops: CDR1 SEHNR, CDR2 FQNEAQ (reference sequence). DNA of the CDR3: TGTGCCAGCAGATCCTTTGGGACAGGGTACAATTCACCCCTCCACTTT. Translating it yields CASRSFGTGYNSPLHF.

This clone was observed a handful of times. V and J are TRBV7-9 and TRBJ1-6, with D tentatively TRBD1 (6 bases). The germline gives CDR1 SEHNR, CDR2 FQNEAQ (reference sequence). Trimming shortened V by 5 bases and J by 5 bases, and 10 bases separated the two germline ends. CDR3 length: 14 residues. The DNA of the CDR3 is TGTGCCAGCAGCAGGGACACCCATAATTCACCCCTCCACTTT. Encoded protein: CASSRDTHNSPLHF.

The chain carries TRBV7-9 and TRBJ1-2; 12 nucleotides agree with TRBD1. V lost 5 bases and J lost 2; bases outside the gene matches: 9. Germline loops: CDR1 SEHNR, CDR2 FQNEAQ (reference sequence). The CDR3 is made up of 17 amino acids. DNA of the CDR3: TGTGCCAGCAGCCGGGACAGGGGGCTGGTTCGAAACTATGGCTACACCTTC. It yields the protein CASSRDRGLVRNYGYTF. Full variable domain (rest looked up from reference TRBV7-9 and TRBJ1-2): DTGVSQNPRHKITKRGQNVTFRCDPISEHNRLYWYRQTLGQGPEFLTYFQNEAQLEKSRLLSDRFSAERPKGSFSTLEIQRTEQGDSAMYLCASSRDRGLVRNYGYTFGSGTRLTVV.

This clone came up a few times. The chain carries TRBV5-4 and TRBJ2-2; 7 bases match TRBD1. The germline gives CDR1 SGHNT, CDR2 YYREEE (reference sequence). The ends lost 0 bases at V and 1 base at J; junction bases unmatched: 0. The CDR3 runs 15 residues. CDR3: CASSLAGGNTGELFF. CDR3 sequence (DNA): TGTGCCAGCAGCTTGGCAGGGGGGAACACCGGGGAGCTGTTTTTT.

The chain uses TRBV27 and TRBJ2-7, with 10 bases matching TRBD1. Germline CDR1 and CDR2: MNHEY and SMNVEV (reference sequence). The CDR3 has 13 amino acids. V trimming: 6 bases; J trimming: 5 bases; junction bases outside the gene matches: 4. The CDR3 DNA reads TGTGCCAGCAGGGGACAGGGGTCCGACGAGCAGTACTTC. This sequence encodes CASRGQGSDEQYF.

The V call is TRBV7-8, the J call TRBJ2-2; D might be TRBD1 (5 bases). Germline values: CDR1 SGHVS, CDR2 FQNEAQ. This CDR3 has 15 amino acids. V gave up 1 base and J gave up 4 bases, with 10 bases separating them. CDR3 region: CASSLEGALTGELFF. CDR3 coding DNA: TGTGCCAGCAGCTTAGAAGGGGCCCTCACCGGGGAGCTGTTTTTT.

This clone was recorded once. CDR3 nucleotides: TGTGCCAGCAGCTCACCACAGGGGGCTGGAAACACCATATATTTT. Translated: CASSSPQGAGNTIYF. This chain connects TRBV7-9 to TRBJ1-3, with 8 bases identical to TRBD1. CDR3 size: 15 residues. Trimming took 4 bases from V and 2 from J; bases not matched to a gene: 4. Germline V gives CDR1 SEHNR, CDR2 FQNEAQ (reference sequence).

This sequence joins TRBV5-4 and TRBJ1-1; weak D call: TRBD1 (5 bases). This CDR3 has 17 residues. V lost 0 bases and J lost 3, with 18 bases in between. CDR1 is SGHNT and CDR2 is YYREEE in the germline V gene (reference sequence). The CDR3 sequence: CASSLGAHSGLDTEAFF. CDR3 bases: TGTGCCAGCAGCTTGGGCGCTCATTCAGGGCTCGACACTGAAGCTTTCTTT.

V gene TRBV3-1 (or the pseudogene TRBV3-2) combines with J gene TRBJ2-5, with no clear D. Between the trimmed V and J ends, which lost 2 bases and 2 bases, there was a span of 3 bases. CDR3 size: 12 residues. CDR1 and CDR2 (germline): LGHDT, YNNKEL (reference sequence). CDR3 in DNA: TGTGCCAGCAGCCAACTGCAAGAGACCCAGTACTTC. Residues: CASSQLQETQYF.

This chain connects TRBV10-2 to TRBJ2-3, with 8 bases matching TRBD2. The V gene end was trimmed by 9 bases and the J gene end by 1 base; junction bases not matched to a gene: 6. Germline CDR1 WSHSY, CDR2 SAAADI. The CDR3 loop spans 14 amino acids. This CDR3 is CASIETSGTDTQYF. The CDR3 nucleotides are TGCGCCAGTATTGAGACTAGCGGCACAGATACGCAGTATTTT.

This clone was detected once. CDR3 sequence reads: CAWSPLRETQYF. The CDR3 nucleotides are TGTGCCTGGAGTCCCCTTCGGGAGACCCAGTACTTC. This chain joins TRBV30 and TRBJ2-5; D gene unclear. The CDR3 covers 12 residues. Trimming took 2 bases from V and 5 from J, leaving 9 bases between them. Germline V lookup: CDR1 GTSNPN, CDR2 SVGIG (reference sequence).

This chain connects TRBV10-3 to TRBJ1-5, with 9 positions matching TRBD1. V lost 6 bases and J lost 2; bases outside the gene matches: 14. The CDR3 extends over 18 amino acids. The germline CDR1 and CDR2 sequences are ENHRY and SYGVKD. CDR3 region: CAISEGQGRADGNQPQHF. In nucleotides, the CDR3 is TGTGCCATCAGCGAGGGACAGGGTAGAGCTGATGGCAATCAGCCCCAGCATTTT.

This rearrangement joins TRBV3-1 (or the pseudogene TRBV3-2) to TRBJ2-1; D ambiguous. Looked up from germline, CDR1 is LGHDT and CDR2 is YNNKEL (reference sequence). This CDR3 comprises 14 residues. V was clipped by 0 bases and J by 2 bases, with 5 bases between them. As DNA, the CDR3 is TGTGCCAGCAGCCAAGAGAGGCCCTACAATGAGCAGTTCTTC. It specifies CASSQERPYNEQFF.

The V gene is TRBV5-1, the J gene TRBJ2-1; 11 bases map to TRBD2. The CDR3 sequence is 14 residues long. Germline V gene lookup returns CDR1 SGHRS and CDR2 YFSETQ. The V and J ends lost 7 bases and 8 bases, in that order; junction bases with no gene match: 8. Here the CDR3 DNA reads TGCGCCAGCTGCCCACTGACTAGCGGGGATGAGCAGTTCTTC. Residues: CASCPLTSGDEQFF.

The V gene is TRBV28, the J gene TRBJ1-1, with D maybe TRBD1 (6 bases). The CDR3 runs 16 residues. Germline CDR1 reads MDHEN; CDR2 reads SYDVKM. Trimming shortened V by 5 bases and J by 1 base, and 17 bases separated the two germline ends. The CDR3 DNA sequence: TGTGCCAGCAGTCCATTGGGGGCAGTTAGGAACACTGAAGCTTTCTTT. Amino acids: CASSPLGAVRNTEAFF.

V gene TRBV2 combines with J gene TRBJ1-4; 9 bases agree with TRBD1. CDR3 length: 15 amino acids. Per the germline V gene, CDR1 is SNHLY and CDR2 is FYNNEI. The ends lost 7 bases at V and 7 bases at J; junction bases unmatched: 10. CDR3 DNA sequence: TGTGCCAGCACTTACCTAGGGACAGGGCTTGAAAAACTGTTTTTT. Translation gives CASTYLGTGLEKLFF.

This clone was seen once. The genes are TRBV19 and TRBJ2-7; a weak D match, TRBD2 (7 bases). The CDR3 is 16 amino acids. Germline CDR1 and CDR2: LNHDA and SQIVND (reference sequence). The V end lost 4 bases, the J end lost 2 bases, and 18 bases lay between the germline ends. The CDR3, as DNA: TGTGCCAGTAGTACAGTGGGGGGGCAGAAACCCTACGAGCAGTACTTC. Translating it yields CASSTVGGQKPYEQYF. Filled out from reference TRBV19 and TRBJ2-7, the complete variable domain reads DGGITQSPKYLFRKEGQNVTLSCEQNLNHDAMYWYRQDPGQGLRLIYYSQIVNDFQKGDIAEGYSVSREKKESFPLTVTSAQKNPTAFYLCASSTVGGQKPYEQYFGPGTRLTVT.

The chain recombines TRBV7-3 with TRBJ2-2, with a weak D call TRBD2 (6 bases). The V and J ends lost 0 bases and 7 bases respectively, with 18 bases between them. The germline gives CDR1 SGHTA, CDR2 FQGTGA. CDR3 size: 17 residues. The chain's CDR3 is CASSLTPEKGRGGELFF. The CDR3 DNA sequence: TGTGCCAGCAGCTTAACCCCTGAAAAGGGGCGGGGCGGGGAGCTGTTTTTT.

This clone was seen once. V is TRBV12-5 and J is TRBJ1-3; D unresolved. V lost 2 bases and J lost 6, with 8 bases in between. This CDR3 has 13 residues. Germline CDR1 reads LGHNT; CDR2 reads FRNRAP. The CDR3 DNA reads TGTGCTAGTGGTTTGCGTGTAGAAAACACCATATATTTT. It translates to CASGLRVENTIYF.

The DNA of the CDR3 is TGCGCCAGCAGCCAAGGCTCTAGCGGGGGGGCGGGAGATACGCAGTATTTT. It codes for CASSQGSSGGAGDTQYF. This chain uses TRBV4-1 with TRBJ2-3; TRBD2 matches 12 bases. Germline CDR1 is MGHRA and CDR2 is YSYEKL. Unmatched junction bases numbered 7, after V lost 1 base and J lost 5 bases. The CDR3 totals 17 residues.

This clone showed up many times. This rearrangement joins TRBV5-1 to TRBJ1-5; a weak D match, TRBD1 (6 bases). The germline CDR1 and CDR2 sequences are SGHRS and YFSETQ. The V and J ends lost 1 base and 3 bases respectively, with 11 bases between them. CDR3 length equals 15 residues. The DNA for the CDR3 is TGCGCCAGCAGCTTGACAGGGAAGCTCAATCAGCCCCAGCATTTT. Protein: CASSLTGKLNQPQHF.

The CDR3 DNA is TGTGCCAGCAGCTCCGTAGGGGGACATACGGAGTACTTC. This gives the protein CASSSVGGHTEYF. This rearrangement joins TRBV27 to TRBJ2-7; D might be TRBD1 (6 bases). CDR1 is MNHEY and CDR2 is SMNVEV in the germline V gene (reference sequence). V was pared by 6 bases and J by 11 bases, with 20 bases between. The CDR3 extends over 13 amino acids.

The CDR3 DNA reads as TGCGCCAGCAGCCCCGGACAGGGGGCGAATCAGCCCCAGCATTTT. As protein: CASSPGQGANQPQHF. This sequence joins TRBV5-1 and TRBJ1-5, with 11 positions matching TRBD1. Germline lookup yields CDR1 SGHRS and CDR2 YFSETQ. The CDR3 spans 15 residues. After removal of 4 bases from V and 4 bases from J, the junction contained 4 bases not matched to a gene.

The chain uses TRBV16 and TRBJ2-7; 8 nucleotides align to TRBD1. Germline trimming cut 3 bases from V and 2 bases from J; bases unmatched to any gene: 6. This CDR3 has 15 amino acids. The germline CDR1 and CDR2 sequences are KGHSY and FQNENV. The CDR3 DNA reads TGTGCCAGCAGCCATTCCGGGACAGGACCCTACGAGCAGTACTTC. Protein: CASSHSGTGPYEQYF.

The V gene is TRBV27, the J gene TRBJ1-2; TRBD1 matches 9 bases. The J segment lost 4 bases and the V segment lost 4 bases, leaving 7 bases of the junction unmatched. Germline assignment: CDR1 MNHEY and CDR2 SMNVEV (reference sequence). The CDR3 loop spans 15 amino acids. The CDR3 DNA sequence: TGTGCCAGCAGTTACAGGGGGCGCGGAGGCTATGGCTACACCTTC. This codes for CASSYRGRGGYGYTF.

This clone was seen a few times. V and J are TRBV5-1 and TRBJ2-7, with a tentative D call TRBD1 (5 bases). This CDR3 region has 15 residues. CDR1 SGHRS and CDR2 YFSETQ come from the germline V gene. V lost 0 bases and J 5 bases, leaving 15 bases between the germline ends. The DNA for the CDR3 is TGCGCCAGCAGCTTGGAGGCGACAGTAGGGCACGAGCAGTACTTC. As protein: CASSLEATVGHEQYF. Supplemented by reference TRBV5-1 and TRBJ2-7, the full variable domain reads KAGVTQTPRYLIKTRGQQVTLSCSPISGHRSVSWYQQTPGQGLQFLFEYFSETQRNKGNFPGRFSGRQFSNSRSEMNVSTLELGDSALYLCASSLEATVGHEQYFGPGTRLTVT.

The rearrangement uses TRBV7-2 and TRBJ2-1; TRBD1 matches at 7 bases. Trimming at V came to 7 bases and at J to 5 bases, leaving 14 bases not matched to a gene. This CDR3 has 16 residues. CDR1 is SGHTA, CDR2 FQGNSA, per germline. CDR3 sequence: CASTSWTGQQHNEQFF. The CDR3 DNA reads as TGTGCCAGCACCTCTTGGACGGGACAGCAGCACAATGAGCAGTTCTTC.

The gene calls are TRBV7-9 and TRBJ1-4; tentative D call: TRBD1 (5 bases). The CDR3 is 16 amino acids. Germline CDR1 reads SEHNR; CDR2 reads FQNEAQ (reference sequence). Between the trimmed V and J ends, which lost 5 bases and 0 bases, there was a span of 13 bases. The chain's CDR3 is CASSTDSPTTNEKLFF. Written as DNA, the CDR3 is TGTGCCAGCAGCACCGACAGTCCCACAACTAATGAAAAACTGTTTTTT.

This clone was picked up one time. The chain combines TRBV6-5 with TRBJ1-2, with TRBD1 matching 9 bases. With 5 bases clipped from V and 4 bases from J, the junction kept 8 bases outside the gene matches. The germline V gene encodes CDR1 MNHEY and CDR2 SVGAGI. This CDR3 is 15 amino acids long. The CDR3 DNA follows: TGTGCCAGCAGTCAACCGGGACAGGGTTCCTATGGCTACACCTTC. This encodes CASSQPGQGSYGYTF.

This clone has just one count. The chain couples TRBV28 to TRBJ1-5, with 10 bases fitting TRBD1. This CDR3 spans 19 amino acids. With 1 base clipped from V and 0 bases from J, the junction kept 9 bases outside the gene matches. Germline loops: CDR1 MDHEN, CDR2 SYDVKM. CDR3 residues: CASSLFWTGGMNSNQPQHF. The CDR3 DNA is TGTGCCAGCAGTTTATTTTGGACAGGGGGGATGAATAGCAATCAGCCCCAGCATTTT.

This rearrangement joins TRBV7-9 to TRBJ2-6; a weak D match, TRBD2 (6 bases). V lost 6 bases and J 5 bases, leaving 14 bases between the germline ends. This CDR3 has 15 residues. Per the germline V gene, CDR1 is SEHNR and CDR2 is FQNEAQ (reference sequence). Written as DNA, the CDR3 is TGTGCCAGCAGTCTCGACGGGGGTAGGGCCAACGTCCTGACTTTC. This gives the protein CASSLDGGRANVLTF.

The genes are TRBV5-4 and TRBJ2-5; 9 bases align to TRBD2. This CDR3 has 14 amino acids. Trimming removed 4 bases from V and 5 bases from J; junction bases left unmatched: 6. Per germline, CDR1 SGHNT and CDR2 YYREEE (reference sequence). CDR3 in DNA: TGTGCCAGCAGCGGCGGGGGGGCCGGGGAGACCCAGTACTTC. Translation gives CASSGGGAGETQYF.